This T cell receptor (beta chain) was sequenced during a study of T cells in localized non-small cell lung cancer (dated by TCRdb to about 2020). About the investigation overall: Comparing tumors with uninvolved tumor-adjacent lungs, the study looked at the T cell repertoires of 236 patients with early-stage NSCLC. A mean age of roughly 66 years was recorded for the NSCLC patients, of whom 129 were male and 107 were female. The cohort was made up of about 240 treatment-naive NSCLC patients whose localized lung tumors had been resected.

TCR beta CDR3 regions were sequenced from DNA using the immunoSEQ Assay. Processing in the source paper ran as follows. T cell density was computed as TCR beta template counts normalized to usable DNA estimated by amplifying housekeeping genes. Richness was estimated with the preseqR package, extrapolating to 400,000 templates for PBMC samples and 120,000 templates for tissue samples. Clonality was calculated as one minus Pielou's evenness. Differential abundance testing on productive amino-acid clonotypes, with a minimum total count of 5 and an alpha of 0.1, was used to identify tissue-enriched TCRs. The Jaccard Index and the Morisita Overlap Index were used to measure how much the repertoires overlapped between compartments. TCR beta CDR3s were clustered by GLIPH together with public tetramer-defined viral CDR3s, and at least three viral sequences plus V-gene enrichment were required for viral motifs. TCRdb carries this immuneACCESS record with in-frame sequences only. Its versions omit some clonotypes, under half of them owing to an unresolved V gene in the studies checked, with the rest unexplained. V and J calls plus clone size are reproduced from that table; the DNA served to infer D and trimming. The sample table lists about 82,000 clones, around 82% of them with a count of one. The top ten clones comprise under 25% of the sample.

There are 15 amino acids in the CDR3, from cysteine to phenylalanine inclusive. The entry retains the CDR3 DNA only, 45 bases that are in frame from base 1. Looking up the germline V gene (reference sequence) yields CDR1 GTSNPN and CDR2 SVGIG. Trimmed from V: 3 bases; trimmed from J: 8 bases; junction bases lacking a gene match: 13. At diagnosis, tumor, uninvolved tumor-adjacent lung and peripheral blood were collected and then preserved as a mix of FFPE and fresh-frozen material. For TCR repertoire profiling, blood samples were analyzed in the form of peripheral blood mononuclear cells. For this clone: What this receptor recognizes is not known. No base qualities exist here, and no much larger clone lies one base off it.

Overall study results and their limits: Because multi-region tumor sequencing was not done, intratumor heterogeneity could not be ruled out. Longer overall survival was associated with higher blood T cell density, whereas shorter survival was associated with higher adjacent-lung clonality. Since the design was exploratory, TCR variables were selected using unadjusted p-values with no false-discovery rate correction. Of the top 100 tumor clones, a median of approximately 60 were detected in paired uninvolved adjacent lung; approximately 30 were also among that lung's top 100. Uninvolved tumor-adjacent lung showed the highest T cell clonality, higher than tumor, which suggests more focused antigenic responses in the uninvolved tumor-adjacent lung.

Here the chain combines TRBV30 and TRBJ2-3, and 8 junction bases match TRBD2. The sequence was collected from a man between 40 and 70 years old with stage II squamous cell lung carcinoma. Sample: PBMCs, taken before any cancer treatment. The CDR3 amino acid sequence is: CAWRPWAGGLSTQYF. The nucleotide sequence is given as TGTGCCTGGAGGCCCTGGGCGGGGGGCTTATCTACGCAGTATTTT.